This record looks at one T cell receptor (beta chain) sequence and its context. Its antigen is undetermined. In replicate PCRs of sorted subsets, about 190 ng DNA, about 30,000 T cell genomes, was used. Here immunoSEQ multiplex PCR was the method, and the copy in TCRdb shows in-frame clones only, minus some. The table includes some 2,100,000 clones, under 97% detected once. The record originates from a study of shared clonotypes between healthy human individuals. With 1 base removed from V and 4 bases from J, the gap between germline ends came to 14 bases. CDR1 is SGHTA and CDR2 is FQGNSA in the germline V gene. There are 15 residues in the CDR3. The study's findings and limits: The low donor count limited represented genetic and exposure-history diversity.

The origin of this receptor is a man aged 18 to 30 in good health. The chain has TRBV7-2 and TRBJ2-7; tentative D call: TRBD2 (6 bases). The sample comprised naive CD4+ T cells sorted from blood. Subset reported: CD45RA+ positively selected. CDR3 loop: CASSLGLVGNYEQYF. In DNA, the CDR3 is TGTGCCAGCAGCTTAGGACTAGTGGGTAATTACGAGCAGTACTTC.